What follows are 9 T cell receptor beta chains derived from one specimen sequenced in a study of cytomegalovirus exposure and HLA in healthy donors. PCR involved 60 Vbeta and 13 Jbeta primers. Clones were sequenced by immunoSEQ multiplex PCR, and TCRdb holds only the in-frame ones, with some missing. The table has about 130,000 clones, 79% seen once. Material for sequencing was PBMCs. These receptors were collected from a man aged 35 to 55 in good health and CMV-seropositive.

The J gene is TRBJ2-3, the V gene TRBV10-2; the match to TRBD2 covers 11 bases. From germline, CDR1 is WSHSY and CDR2 SAAADI. The CDR3 is 15 residues long. V shed 4 bases and J 3 bases; nucleotides not matched to a gene: 3. The CDR3: CASSATSGRTDTQYF. DNA for the CDR3: TGCGCCAGCAGTGCAACTAGCGGGAGAACAGATACGCAGTATTTT.

The chain joins TRBV6-6 to TRBJ1-6; TRBD1 matches at 7 bases. CDR1 MNHNY and CDR2 SVGAGI come from the germline V gene (reference sequence). The CDR3 runs 13 residues. J was trimmed by 12 bases and V by 6 bases; bases with no gene match: 8. The CDR3 sequence: CASSRTGHEPLHF. The CDR3 DNA follows: TGTGCCAGCAGCCGGACAGGCCACGAACCCCTCCACTTT.

This chain uses TRBV7-9 with TRBJ2-7; weak D call: TRBD2 (5 bases). Deletions cut 5 bases from V and 3 bases from J, with 20 bases between. Germline CDR1 SEHNR, CDR2 FQNEAQ (reference sequence). This CDR3 region has 16 residues. The CDR3: CASSPPSGRVVYEQYF. The CDR3 DNA reads TGTGCCAGCAGCCCCCCGTCGGGGAGAGTTGTCTACGAGCAGTACTTC.

This chain connects TRBV14 to TRBJ1-4, with a tentative D call TRBD1 (6 bases). V was pared by 4 bases and J by 1 base, with 19 bases between. Germline V gene sequence: CDR1 SGHDN, CDR2 FVKESK. This CDR3 is 18 amino acids long. The CDR3 loop reads CASSRGTRTLITNEKLFF. The CDR3 DNA reads TGTGCCAGCAGCCGAGGGACACGAACCCTAATAACTAATGAAAAACTGTTTTTT. The complete variable domain, with remaining parts taken from reference TRBV14 and TRBJ1-4, reads EAGVTQFPSHSVIEKGQTVTLRCDPISGHDNLYWYRRVMGKEIKFLLHFVKESKQDESGMPNNRFLAERTGGTYSTLKVQPAELEDSGVYFCASSRGTRTLITNEKLFFGSGTQLSVL.

This rearrangement joins TRBV28 to TRBJ2-5; D is perhaps TRBD1 (6 bases). The ends were cut back, 3 bases at V and 2 bases at J, with 10 bases in the middle. Germline lookup yields CDR1 MDHEN and CDR2 SYDVKM. CDR3 length equals 14 residues. CDR3 DNA: TGTGCCAGCAGTTTTATCGGGACACAAGAGACCCAGTACTTC. Translating it yields CASSFIGTQETQYF.

This chain uses TRBV5-1 with TRBJ1-4; 7 nucleotides agree with TRBD1. V lost 5 bases and J lost 1; bases outside the gene matches: 5. Germline CDR1 is SGHRS and CDR2 is YFSETQ. The CDR3 extends over 15 amino acids. In DNA form, the CDR3 reads TGCGCCAGCAGGCAATCAGGGGGAACTAATGAAAAACTGTTTTTT. Translating it yields CASRQSGGTNEKLFF.

The V and J genes are TRBV5-1 and TRBJ1-3; D is undetermined. Looked up from germline, CDR1 is SGHRS and CDR2 is YFSETQ. The CDR3 length is 14 residues. The ends were cut back, 0 bases at V and 0 bases at J, with 4 bases in the middle. The CDR3 DNA is TGCGCCAGCAGCTTGGCCTCCTCTGGAAACACCATATATTTT. It translates to CASSLASSGNTIYF.

The V and J genes are TRBV10-3 and TRBJ1-2; D unresolved. With 10 bases removed from V and 1 base from J, the gap between germline ends came to 10 bases. The CDR3 spans 12 residues. The germline V gene has CDR1 ENHRY and CDR2 SYGVKD. The CDR3 loop reads CATRRINYGYTF. CDR3 bases: TGTGCCACCCGGCGGATTAACTATGGCTACACCTTC.

The CDR3 here is CASSVGDRGIYEQYF. The CDR3 DNA follows: TGTGCCAGCAGCGTAGGGGACAGGGGGATTTACGAGCAGTACTTC. The genes are TRBV9 and TRBJ2-7, with TRBD1 matching 11 bases. The trim removed 0 bases at V and 4 bases at J, leaving 3 bases unmatched. Looked up from germline, CDR1 is SGDLS and CDR2 is YYNGEE. The CDR3 runs to 15 residues.